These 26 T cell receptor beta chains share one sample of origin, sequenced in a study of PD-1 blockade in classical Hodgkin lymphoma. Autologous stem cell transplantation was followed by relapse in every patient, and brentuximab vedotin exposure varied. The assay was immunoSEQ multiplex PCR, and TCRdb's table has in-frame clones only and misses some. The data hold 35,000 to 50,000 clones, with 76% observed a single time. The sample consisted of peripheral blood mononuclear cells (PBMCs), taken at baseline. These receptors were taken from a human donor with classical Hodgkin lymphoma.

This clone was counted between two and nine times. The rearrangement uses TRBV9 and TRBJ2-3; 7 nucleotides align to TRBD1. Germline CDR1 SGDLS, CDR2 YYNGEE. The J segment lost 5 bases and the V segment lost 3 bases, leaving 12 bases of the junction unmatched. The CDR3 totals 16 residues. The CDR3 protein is CASSALQGQGVDTQYF. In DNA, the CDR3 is TGTGCCAGCAGCGCCTTACAGGGGCAGGGTGTAGATACGCAGTATTTT.

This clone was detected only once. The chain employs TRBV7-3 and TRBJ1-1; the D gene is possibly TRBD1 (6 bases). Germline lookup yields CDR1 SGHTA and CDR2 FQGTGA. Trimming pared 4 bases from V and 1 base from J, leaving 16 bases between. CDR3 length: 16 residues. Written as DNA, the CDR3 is TGTGCCAGCAGCTCTGCGACAGGCTGGGGGAACACTGAAGCTTTCTTT. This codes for CASSSATGWGNTEAFF.

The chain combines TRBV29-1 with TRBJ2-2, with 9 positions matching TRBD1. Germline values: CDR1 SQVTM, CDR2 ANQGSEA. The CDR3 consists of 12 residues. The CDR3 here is CAGTGLTGELFF. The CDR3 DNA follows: TGCGCCGGGACAGGGCTCACCGGGGAGCTGTTTTTT.

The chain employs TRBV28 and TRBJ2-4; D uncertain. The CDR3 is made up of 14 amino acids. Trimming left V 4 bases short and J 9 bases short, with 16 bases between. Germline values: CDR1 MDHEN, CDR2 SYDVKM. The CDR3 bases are TGTGCCAGCAGTTCACAACCGGGCTCGGGCATTCAGTACTTC. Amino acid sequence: CASSSQPGSGIQYF.

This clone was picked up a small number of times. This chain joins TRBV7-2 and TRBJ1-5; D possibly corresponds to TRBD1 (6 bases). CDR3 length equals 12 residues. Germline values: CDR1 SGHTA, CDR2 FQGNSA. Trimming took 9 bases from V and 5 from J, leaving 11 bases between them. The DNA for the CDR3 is TGTGCCAGTTCGGGGGGCTATCAGCCCCAGCATTTT. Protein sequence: CASSGGYQPQHF.

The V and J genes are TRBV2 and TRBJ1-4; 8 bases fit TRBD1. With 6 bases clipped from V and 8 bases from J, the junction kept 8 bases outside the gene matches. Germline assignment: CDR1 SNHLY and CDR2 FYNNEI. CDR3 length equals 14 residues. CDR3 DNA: TGTGCCAGCAGCAAAGACAGGGGAAAAGAAAAACTGTTTTTT. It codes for CASSKDRGKEKLFF.

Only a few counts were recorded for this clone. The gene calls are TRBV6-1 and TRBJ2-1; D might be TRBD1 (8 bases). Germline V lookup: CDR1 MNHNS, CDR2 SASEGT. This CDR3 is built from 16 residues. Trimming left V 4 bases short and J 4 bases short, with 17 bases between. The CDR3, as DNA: TGTGCCAGCAGTGTCGATACAGGGGGGGTTTACAATGAGCAGTTCTTC. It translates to CASSVDTGGVYNEQFF.

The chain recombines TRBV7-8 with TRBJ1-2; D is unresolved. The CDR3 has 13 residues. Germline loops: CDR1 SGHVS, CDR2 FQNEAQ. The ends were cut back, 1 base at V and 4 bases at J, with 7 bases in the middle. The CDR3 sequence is CASSLGNTYGYTF. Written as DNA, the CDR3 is TGTGCCAGCAGCTTAGGAAACACCTATGGCTACACCTTC.

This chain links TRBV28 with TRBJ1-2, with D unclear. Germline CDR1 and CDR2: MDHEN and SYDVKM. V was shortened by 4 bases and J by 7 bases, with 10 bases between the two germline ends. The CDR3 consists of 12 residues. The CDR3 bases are TGTGCCAGCAGTTCCCCAGACTTTGGCTACACCTTC. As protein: CASSSPDFGYTF.

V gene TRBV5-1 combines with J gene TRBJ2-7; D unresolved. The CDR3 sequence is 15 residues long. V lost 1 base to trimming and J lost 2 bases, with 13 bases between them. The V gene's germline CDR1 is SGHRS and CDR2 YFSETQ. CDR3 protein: CASSLSSGTAYEQYF. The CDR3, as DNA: TGCGCCAGCAGCTTGTCTTCGGGTACAGCCTACGAGCAGTACTTC.

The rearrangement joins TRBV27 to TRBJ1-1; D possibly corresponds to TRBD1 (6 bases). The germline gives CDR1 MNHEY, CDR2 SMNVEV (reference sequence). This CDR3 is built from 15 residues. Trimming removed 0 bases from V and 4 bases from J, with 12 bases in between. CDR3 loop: CASSLSNRVITEAFF. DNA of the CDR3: TGTGCCAGCAGTTTATCTAACAGGGTGATCACTGAAGCTTTCTTT.

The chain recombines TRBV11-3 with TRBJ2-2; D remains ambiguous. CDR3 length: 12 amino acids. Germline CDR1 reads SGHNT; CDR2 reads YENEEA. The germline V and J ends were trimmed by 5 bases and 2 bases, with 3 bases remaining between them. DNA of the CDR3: TGTGCCAGCAGCCCCAACACCGGGGAGCTGTTTTTT. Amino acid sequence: CASSPNTGELFF.

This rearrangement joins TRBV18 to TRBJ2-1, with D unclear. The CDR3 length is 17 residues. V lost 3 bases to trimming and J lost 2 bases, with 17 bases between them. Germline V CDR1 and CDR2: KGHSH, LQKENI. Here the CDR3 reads CASSPRTSQTPYNEQFF. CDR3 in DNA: TGTGCCAGCTCACCTCGGACCAGTCAGACCCCCTACAATGAGCAGTTCTTC.

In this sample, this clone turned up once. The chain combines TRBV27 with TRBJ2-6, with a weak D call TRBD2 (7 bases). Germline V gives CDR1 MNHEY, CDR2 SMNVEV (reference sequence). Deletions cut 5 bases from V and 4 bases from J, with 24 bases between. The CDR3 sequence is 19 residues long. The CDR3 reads CASSGSLVGGRGGANVLTF. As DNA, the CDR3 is TGTGCCAGCAGTGGTTCTTTAGTCGGGGGGCGTGGAGGGGCCAACGTCCTGACTTTC.

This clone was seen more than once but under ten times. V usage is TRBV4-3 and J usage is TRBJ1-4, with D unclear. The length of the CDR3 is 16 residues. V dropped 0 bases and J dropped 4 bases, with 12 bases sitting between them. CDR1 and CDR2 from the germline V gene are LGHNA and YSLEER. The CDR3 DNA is TGCGCCAGCAGCCAAGAGGGCCCGACCGTTAATGAAAAACTGTTTTTT. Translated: CASSQEGPTVNEKLFF.

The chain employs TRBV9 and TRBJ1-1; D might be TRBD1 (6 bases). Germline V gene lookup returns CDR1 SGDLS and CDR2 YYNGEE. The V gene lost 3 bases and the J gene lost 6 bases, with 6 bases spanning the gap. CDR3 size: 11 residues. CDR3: CASSEGAEAFF. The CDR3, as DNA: TGTGCCAGCAGCGAGGGGGCTGAAGCTTTCTTT. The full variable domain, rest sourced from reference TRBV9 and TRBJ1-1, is DSGVTQTPKHLITATGQRVTLRCSPRSGDLSVYWYQQSLDQGLQFLIQYYNGEERAKGNILERFSAQQFPDLHSELNLSSLELGDSALYFCASSEGAEAFFGQGTRLTVV.

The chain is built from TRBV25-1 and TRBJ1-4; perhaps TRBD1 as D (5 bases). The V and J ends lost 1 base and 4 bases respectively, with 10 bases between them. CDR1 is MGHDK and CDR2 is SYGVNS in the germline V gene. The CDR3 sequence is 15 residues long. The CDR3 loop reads CASSEWGSLNEKLFF. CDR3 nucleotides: TGTGCCAGCAGTGAATGGGGGAGCCTTAATGAAAAACTGTTTTTT.

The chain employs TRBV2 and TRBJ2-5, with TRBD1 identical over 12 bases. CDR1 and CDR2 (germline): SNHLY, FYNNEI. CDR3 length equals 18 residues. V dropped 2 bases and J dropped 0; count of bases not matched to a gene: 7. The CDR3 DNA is TGTGCCAGCAGTGAATGGGGACAGGGGGCTGTGTACCAAGAGACCCAGTACTTC. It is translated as CASSEWGQGAVYQETQYF.

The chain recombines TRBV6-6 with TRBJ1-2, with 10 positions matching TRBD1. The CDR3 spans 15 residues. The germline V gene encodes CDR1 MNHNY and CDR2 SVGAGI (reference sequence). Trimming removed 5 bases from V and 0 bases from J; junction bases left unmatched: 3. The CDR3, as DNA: TGTGCCAGCAGTGGAGGACAGGGGGCTAACTATGGCTACACCTTC. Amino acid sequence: CASSGGQGANYGYTF.

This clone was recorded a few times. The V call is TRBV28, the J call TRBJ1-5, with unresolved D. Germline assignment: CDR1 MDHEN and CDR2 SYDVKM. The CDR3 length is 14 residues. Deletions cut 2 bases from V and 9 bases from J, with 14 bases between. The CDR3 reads CASSLSGDDRPQHF. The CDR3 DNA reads TGTGCCAGCAGTTTAAGCGGTGACGACCGGCCCCAGCATTTT. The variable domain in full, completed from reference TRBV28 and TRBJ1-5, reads DVKVTQSSRYLVKRTGEKVFLECVQDMDHENMFWYRQDPGLGLRLIYFSYDVKMKEKGDIPEGYSVSREKKERFSLILESASTNQTSMYLCASSLSGDDRPQHFGDGTRLSIL.

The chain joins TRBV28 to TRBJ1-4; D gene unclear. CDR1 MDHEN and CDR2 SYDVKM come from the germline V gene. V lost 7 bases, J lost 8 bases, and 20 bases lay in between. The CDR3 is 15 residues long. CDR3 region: CASTSTGGKPEKLFF. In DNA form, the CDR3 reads TGTGCCAGCACCTCAACGGGCGGAAAGCCGGAAAAACTGTTTTTT.

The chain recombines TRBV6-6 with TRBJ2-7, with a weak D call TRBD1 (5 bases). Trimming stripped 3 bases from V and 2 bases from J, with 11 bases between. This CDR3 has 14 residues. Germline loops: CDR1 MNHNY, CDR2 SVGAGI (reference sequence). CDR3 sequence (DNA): TGTGCCAGCAGTTATAATAGGGGCGCCTACGAGCAGTACTTC. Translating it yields CASSYNRGAYEQYF.

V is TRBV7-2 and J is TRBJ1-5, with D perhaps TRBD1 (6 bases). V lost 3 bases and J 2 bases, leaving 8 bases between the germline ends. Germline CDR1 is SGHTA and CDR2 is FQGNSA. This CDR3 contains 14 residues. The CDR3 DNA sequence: TGTGCCAGCAGCTTCTACAGGGGCAATCAGCCCCAGCATTTT. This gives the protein CASSFYRGNQPQHF.

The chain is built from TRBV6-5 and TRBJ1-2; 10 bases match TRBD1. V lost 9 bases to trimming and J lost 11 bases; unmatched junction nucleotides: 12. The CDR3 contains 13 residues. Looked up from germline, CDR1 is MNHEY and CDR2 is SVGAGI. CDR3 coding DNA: TGTGCCAGTACTCCGGGACAGGGGACCTATTACACCTTC. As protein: CASTPGQGTYYTF.

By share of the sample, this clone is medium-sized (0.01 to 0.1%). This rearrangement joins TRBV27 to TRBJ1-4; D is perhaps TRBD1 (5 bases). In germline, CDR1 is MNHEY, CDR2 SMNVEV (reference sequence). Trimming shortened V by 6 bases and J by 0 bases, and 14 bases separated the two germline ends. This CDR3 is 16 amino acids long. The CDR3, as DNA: TGTGCCAGCAGCAGTGGGACGGTCCCAACTAATGAAAAACTGTTTTTT. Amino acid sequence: CASSSGTVPTNEKLFF.

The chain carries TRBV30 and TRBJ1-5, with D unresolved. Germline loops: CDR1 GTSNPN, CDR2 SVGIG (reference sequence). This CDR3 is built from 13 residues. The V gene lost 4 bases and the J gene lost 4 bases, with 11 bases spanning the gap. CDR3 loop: CAWNPGLNQPQHF. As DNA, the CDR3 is TGTGCCTGGAACCCGGGGTTAAATCAGCCCCAGCATTTT.